Shown below are 17 T cell receptor beta chains from a single sample sequenced in a study of Ad26.COV2.S vaccination and SARS-CoV-2 variants. Documented treatment: approximately 18 received Ad26.COV2.S at low or high dose, single or two shots; 5 received placebo; per-sample allocation not given. All samples were drawn on day 63, counting from the first vaccine or placebo injection. Repertoires were generated with immunoSEQ multiplex PCR, while TCRdb's copy carries only in-frame clones and drops some. The data show some 300,000 clones, around 84% seen once. Sequencing used peripheral blood, obtained in a trial of Ad26.COV2.S vaccine versus placebo. These receptor sequences come from a person between 18 and 59 years old who received the Ad26.COV2.S COVID-19 vaccine or a placebo.

J is TRBJ1-4 and V is TRBV3-1 (or the pseudogene TRBV3-2); D is uncertain. V was shortened by 2 bases and J by 8 bases, with 9 bases between the two germline ends. The CDR3 covers 13 residues. Germline CDR1 is LGHDT and CDR2 is YNNKEL (reference sequence). The CDR3 DNA is TGTGCCAGCAGCCAATACCGGCTGGAAAAACTGTTTTTT. As protein: CASSQYRLEKLFF.

This chain connects TRBV30 to TRBJ2-1; perhaps TRBD2 as D (6 bases). Germline V gene data show CDR1 as GTSNPN and CDR2 as SVGIG (reference sequence). This CDR3 region has 14 residues. V shed 4 bases and J shed 2 bases, with 12 bases lying between them. The CDR3 protein is CAWNPGLAYNEQFF. Here the CDR3 DNA reads TGTGCCTGGAATCCGGGACTGGCCTACAATGAGCAGTTCTTC.

V is TRBV2 and J is TRBJ1-1; the D gene is possibly TRBD1 (6 bases). V shed 7 bases and J shed 4 bases, with 16 bases lying between them. CDR1 and CDR2 (germline): SNHLY, FYNNEI. This CDR3 is built from 14 residues. The CDR3 DNA sequence: TGTGCCAGCAAGGGGGGGCGAGGGAGCACTGAAGCTTTCTTT. This gives the protein CASKGGRGSTEAFF.

The J gene is TRBJ2-1, the V gene TRBV13; 12 nucleotides line up with TRBD2. The CDR3 extends over 16 amino acids. Per germline, CDR1 PRHDT and CDR2 FYEKMQ (reference sequence). The trim removed 4 bases at V and 9 bases at J, leaving 10 bases unmatched. This chain's CDR3 is CASSSPGLAGGVEQFF. The DNA of the CDR3 is TGTGCCAGCAGCTCCCCGGGCCTAGCGGGGGGGGTTGAGCAGTTCTTC.

The chain recombines TRBV18 with TRBJ2-3; D perhaps matches TRBD1 (5 bases). The ends were cut back, 3 bases at V and 0 bases at J, with 13 bases in the middle. Germline assignment: CDR1 KGHSH and CDR2 LQKENI. The CDR3 is made up of 16 amino acids. CDR3: CASSPTVLSSTDTQYF. CDR3 coding DNA: TGTGCCAGCTCACCGACAGTCCTCTCTAGCACAGATACGCAGTATTTT.

The chain combines TRBV27 with TRBJ2-1; TRBD2 is a possible D gene (7 bases). This CDR3 comprises 16 residues. Trimming took off 2 bases at V and 1 base at J, with 12 bases between the two ends. Per germline, CDR1 MNHEY and CDR2 SMNVEV (reference sequence). In nucleotides, the CDR3 is TGTGCCAGCAGTTTAAGTCGGGGGGCATCCTACAATGAGCAGTTCTTC. Translated: CASSLSRGASYNEQFF.

This clone was recorded once. V and J are TRBV25-1 and TRBJ1-1; 9 nucleotides align to TRBD1. CDR1 MGHDK and CDR2 SYGVNS come from the germline V gene. The V and J ends lost 6 bases and 11 bases, in that order; junction bases with no gene match: 16. This CDR3 has 15 residues. The CDR3 sequence: CASRSMDRGFKKAFF. The CDR3 nucleotides are TGTGCCAGCAGATCTATGGACAGGGGATTTAAGAAGGCTTTCTTT.

The CDR3 sequence is CAISGDSNEQFF. The CDR3 nucleotides read TGTGCCATCAGTGGGGACAGTAATGAGCAGTTCTTC. The V gene is TRBV10-3, the J gene TRBJ2-1, with 7 bases identical to TRBD1. The CDR3 loop spans 12 amino acids. Germline CDR1 ENHRY, CDR2 SYGVKD. J gave up 7 bases and V 4 bases, and 1 base lay outside the gene matches.

The J gene is TRBJ1-3, the V gene TRBV20-1; D uncertain. Trimming stripped 3 bases from V and 4 bases from J, with 7 bases between. The CDR3 runs to 12 residues. CDR1 and CDR2 (germline): DFQATT, SNEGSKA (reference sequence). In DNA, the CDR3 is TGCAGTGCTAGTGCGTCGGGAAACACCATATATTTT. This translates into CSASASGNTIYF.

This chain joins TRBV30 and TRBJ1-4, with D unresolved. CDR3 length: 13 amino acids. From germline, CDR1 is GTSNPN and CDR2 SVGIG (reference sequence). The V end lost 3 bases, the J end lost 0 bases, and 5 bases lay between the germline ends. The CDR3 bases are TGTGCCTGGAGCGTCGCAACTAATGAAAAACTGTTTTTT. Its translation: CAWSVATNEKLFF.

This sequence joins TRBV25-1 and TRBJ2-2, with unresolved D. This CDR3 contains 14 residues. Germline V gene data show CDR1 as MGHDK and CDR2 as SYGVNS. V was shortened by 1 base and J by 3 bases, with 6 bases between the two germline ends. The CDR3 region is CASSELRDTGELFF. The CDR3 coding sequence is TGTGCCAGCAGTGAATTAAGGGACACCGGGGAGCTGTTTTTT.

The chain links TRBV9 to TRBJ1-3; D is ambiguous. CDR3 length: 17 residues. Per the germline V gene, CDR1 is SGDLS and CDR2 is YYNGEE. V was clipped by 0 bases and J by 0 bases, with 13 bases between them. CDR3 region: CASSVEVGLSSGNTIYF. CDR3 DNA sequence: TGTGCCAGCAGCGTAGAGGTGGGGTTAAGCTCTGGAAACACCATATATTTT.

This clone showed up just once. The CDR3 reads CASSLAQGLSYEQYF. DNA for the CDR3: TGCGCCAGCAGCTTGGCCCAGGGACTGTCCTACGAGCAGTACTTC. V usage is TRBV5-1 and J usage is TRBJ2-7, with D possibly TRBD2 on 6 matching bases. CDR1 is SGHRS and CDR2 is YFSETQ in the germline V gene. V lost 0 bases, J lost 1 base, and 11 bases lay in between. This CDR3 is 15 amino acids long.

The chain joins TRBV29-1 to TRBJ2-5; no clear D. V lost 7 bases, J lost 3 bases, and 15 bases lay in between. CDR1 and CDR2 (germline): SQVTM, ANQGSEA. The CDR3 is 13 residues long. The CDR3 DNA sequence: TGCAGCGCCGTTCCGGGCCCCAAAGAGACCCAGTACTTC. Translation: CSAVPGPKETQYF.

The V call is TRBV19, the J call TRBJ2-1, with TRBD2 matching over 9 bases. The CDR3 runs to 16 residues. Germline V gene sequence: CDR1 LNHDA, CDR2 SQIVND (reference sequence). Trimming cost V 6 bases and J 4 bases; bases outside gene matches: 10. The CDR3 spells CASRTIAGAKYNEQFF. In nucleotides, the CDR3 is TGTGCCAGTAGGACGATAGCGGGGGCAAAATACAATGAGCAGTTCTTC.

V usage is TRBV12-3 or TRBV12-4 and J usage is TRBJ2-6; no definite D call. V was cut by 11 bases and J by 0 bases, with 5 bases left in between. The CDR3 is made up of 12 amino acids. The CDR3 loop is CASDSGANVLTF. CDR3 in DNA: TGTGCCTCGGACTCTGGGGCCAACGTCCTGACTTTC.

V is TRBV6-4 and J is TRBJ1-1; no firm D call. The ends were cut back, 0 bases at V and 2 bases at J, with 10 bases in the middle. The CDR3 runs 15 residues. CDR1 is MRHNA and CDR2 is SNTAGT in the germline V gene. The DNA for the CDR3 is TGTGCCAGCAGTGACTCCCAACCGGATAACACTGAAGCTTTCTTT. This encodes CASSDSQPDNTEAFF.